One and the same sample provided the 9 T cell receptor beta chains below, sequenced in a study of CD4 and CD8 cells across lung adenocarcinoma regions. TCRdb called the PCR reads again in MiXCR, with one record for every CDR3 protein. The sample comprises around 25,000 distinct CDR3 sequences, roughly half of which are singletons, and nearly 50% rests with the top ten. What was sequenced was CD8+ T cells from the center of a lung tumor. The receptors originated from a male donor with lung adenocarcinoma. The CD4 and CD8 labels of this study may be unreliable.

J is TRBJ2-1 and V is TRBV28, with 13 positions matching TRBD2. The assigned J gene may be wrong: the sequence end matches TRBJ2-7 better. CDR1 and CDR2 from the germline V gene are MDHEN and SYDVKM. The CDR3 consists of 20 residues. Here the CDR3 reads CASSLRPGLAGAAVKYEQYF. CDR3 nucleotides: TGTGCCAGCAGCCTACGCCCAGGACTAGCGGGAGCTGCAGTAAAATACGAGCAGTACTTC.

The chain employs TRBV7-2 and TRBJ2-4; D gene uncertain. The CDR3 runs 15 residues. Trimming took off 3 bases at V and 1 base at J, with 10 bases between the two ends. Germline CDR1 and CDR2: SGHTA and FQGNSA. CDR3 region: CASSLGSGAKNIQYF. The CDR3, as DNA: TGTGCCAGCAGCTTGGGATCGGGTGCCAAAAACATTCAGTACTTC.

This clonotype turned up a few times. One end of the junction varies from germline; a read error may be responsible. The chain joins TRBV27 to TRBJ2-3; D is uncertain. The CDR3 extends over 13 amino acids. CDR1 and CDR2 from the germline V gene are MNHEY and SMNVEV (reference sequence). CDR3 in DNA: TGTGCCAGGGGTTTGTGCGGCACAGATATTCAGTATTTC. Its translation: CARGLCGTDIQYF.

CDR3 loop: CASSLGKGGRDEETQYF. CDR3 bases: TGTGCCAGCAGCTTGGGCAAGGGGGGCCGTGACGAAGAGACCCAGTACTTC. This chain connects TRBV7-2 to TRBJ2-5; D is perhaps TRBD1 or TRBD2 (6 bases each). This CDR3 is built from 17 residues. CDR1 is SGHTA and CDR2 is FQGNSA in the germline V gene. V was trimmed by 3 bases and J by 3 bases, leaving 20 bases between them.

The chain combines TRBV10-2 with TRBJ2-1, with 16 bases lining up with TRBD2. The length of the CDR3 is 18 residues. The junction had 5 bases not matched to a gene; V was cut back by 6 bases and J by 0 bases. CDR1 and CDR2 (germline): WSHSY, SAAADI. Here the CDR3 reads CASRMGLAGGSSYNEQFF. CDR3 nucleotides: TGCGCCAGCAGGATGGGACTAGCGGGAGGGAGCTCCTACAATGAGCAGTTCTTC.

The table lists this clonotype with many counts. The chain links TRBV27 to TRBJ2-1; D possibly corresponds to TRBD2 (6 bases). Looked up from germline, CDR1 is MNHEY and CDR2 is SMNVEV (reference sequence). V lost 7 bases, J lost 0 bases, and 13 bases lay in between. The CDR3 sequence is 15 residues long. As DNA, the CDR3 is TGTGCCAGCAACCGAGCGGGCAGCTCCTACAATGAGCAGTTCTTC. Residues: CASNRAGSSYNEQFF.

The CDR3 coding sequence is TGTGCCAGCAGCTTGGGGGCTAGAGTCTCCTACGAGCAGTTCTTC. Translating gives CASSLGARVSYEQFF. The rearrangement links TRBV7-2 to TRBJ2-1; TRBD1 is a possible D gene (6 bases). Trimming shortened V by 3 bases and J by 10 bases, and 19 bases separated the two germline ends. The CDR3 loop spans 15 amino acids. Germline V CDR1 and CDR2: SGHTA, FQGNSA.

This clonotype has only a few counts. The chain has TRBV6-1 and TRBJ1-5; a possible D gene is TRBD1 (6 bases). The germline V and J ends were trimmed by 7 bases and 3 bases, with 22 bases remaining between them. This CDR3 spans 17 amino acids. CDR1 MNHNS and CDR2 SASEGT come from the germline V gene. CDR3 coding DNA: TGTGCCAGCACTCGTCGGGGGGCGCATCTGAACAATCAGCCCCAGCATTTT. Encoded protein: CASTRRGAHLNNQPQHF.

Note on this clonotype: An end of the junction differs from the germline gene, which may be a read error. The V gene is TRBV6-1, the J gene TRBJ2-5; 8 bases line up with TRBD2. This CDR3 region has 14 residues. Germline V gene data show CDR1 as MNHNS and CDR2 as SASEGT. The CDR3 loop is CASSQRAGVVGRFF. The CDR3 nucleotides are TGTGCCAGCAGCCAGAGAGCGGGAGTCGTGGGTCGGTTCTTC.